The next 26 T cell receptor beta chains were all read from a single sample in a study of blood T cell repertoires in COVID-19. Sequencing used immunoSEQ multiplex PCR; TCRdb keeps in-frame clones, though not all of them. The sample records approximately 160,000 clones, 70% to 90% being singletons. Input material: peripheral blood. The receptors originated from a woman aged 55-69 years with COVID-19, enrolled during active disease.

This chain's CDR3 is CASSLHRGGETQYF. CDR3 in DNA: TGTGCCAGCAGTCTCCACCGGGGAGGAGAGACCCAGTACTTC. The V and J genes are TRBV27 and TRBJ2-5; weak D call: TRBD2 (6 bases). V was trimmed by 5 bases and J by 4 bases, leaving 14 bases between them. The germline V gene encodes CDR1 MNHEY and CDR2 SMNVEV (reference sequence). The CDR3 has 14 amino acids.

The rearrangement joins TRBV6-5 to TRBJ2-7, with 8 bases fitting TRBD1. Germline V gives CDR1 MNHEY, CDR2 SVGAGI. V gave up 7 bases and J gave up 2 bases; unmatched junction bases: 7. The CDR3 totals 14 residues. CDR3 protein: CASKGTGYTYEQYV. DNA of the CDR3: TGTGCCAGCAAAGGGACAGGTTACACCTACGAGCAGTACGTC.

The chain combines TRBV4-2 with TRBJ1-4; D is uncertain. In germline, CDR1 is LGHNA, CDR2 YNFKEQ. V lost 0 bases to trimming and J lost 0 bases, with 5 bases between them. The CDR3 sequence is 15 residues long. This chain's CDR3 is CASSQDQATNEKLFF. In DNA form, the CDR3 reads TGTGCCAGCAGCCAAGATCAGGCAACTAATGAAAAACTGTTTTTT.

The gene calls are TRBV2 and TRBJ2-3, with 16 nucleotides matching TRBD2. The J segment lost 6 bases and the V segment lost 4 bases, leaving 7 bases of the junction unmatched. CDR3 length: 17 residues. Per the germline V gene, CDR1 is SNHLY and CDR2 is FYNNEI. This CDR3 reads CASSAGTSGRAKDTQYF. In nucleotides, the CDR3 is TGTGCCAGCAGTGCCGGGACTAGCGGGAGGGCCAAGGATACGCAGTATTTT.

The chain has TRBV6-1 and TRBJ2-1, with 7 bases lining up with TRBD2. The trim removed 1 base at V and 8 bases at J, leaving 14 bases unmatched. Germline CDR1 MNHNS, CDR2 SASEGT. There are 17 residues in the CDR3. The CDR3 nucleotides read TGTGCCAGCAGTGAAGGCCCTGGGGCGGGAGATGGCTATGAGCAGTTCTTC. It specifies CASSEGPGAGDGYEQFF.

This clone was seen more than once but under ten times. In DNA, the CDR3 is TGTGCCAGCAGCTCACTGGGAGGTAGGACTGAGCAGTTCTTC. It encodes CASSSLGGRTEQFF. This sequence joins TRBV7-3 and TRBJ2-1, with D perhaps TRBD2 (6 bases). CDR3 length: 14 residues. Germline V gene lookup returns CDR1 SGHTA and CDR2 FQGTGA. The V gene lost 4 bases and the J gene lost 9 bases, with 16 bases spanning the gap.

The chain links TRBV5-1 to TRBJ1-2; tentatively, D is TRBD1 (5 bases). With 0 bases removed from V and 8 bases from J, the gap between germline ends came to 11 bases. Germline V gene sequence: CDR1 SGHRS, CDR2 YFSETQ. CDR3 length: 13 residues. The CDR3 nucleotides are TGCGCCAGCAGCTTGGCAGGGAATCTCGGCTACACCTTC. This sequence encodes CASSLAGNLGYTF.

The genes are TRBV6-6 and TRBJ1-4, with 9 positions matching TRBD1. Germline CDR1 MNHNY, CDR2 SVGAGI (reference sequence). This CDR3 comprises 16 residues. Trimming at V came to 6 bases and at J to 8 bases, leaving 13 bases not matched to a gene. The CDR3 nucleotides read TGTGCCAGCAGCGGAGATATAACAGGGGGCCGGGAAAAACTGTTTTTT. Translated, it gives CASSGDITGGREKLFF.

The CDR3 sequence: CASKELAGSIEQFF. For the CDR3, the DNA is TGTGCCAGCAAGGAACTAGCGGGGAGCATCGAGCAGTTCTTC. The V call is TRBV6-4, the J call TRBJ2-1, with 10 positions matching TRBD2. The CDR3 is 14 amino acids. Germline V gene lookup returns CDR1 MRHNA and CDR2 SNTAGT. J lost 10 bases, V lost 7 bases, and 10 bases had no gene match.

The chain recombines TRBV7-2 with TRBJ2-3, with D possibly matching TRBD2 (7 bases). The CDR3 has 16 residues. Germline values: CDR1 SGHTA, CDR2 FQGNSA. V was pared by 4 bases and J by 1 base, with 15 bases between. CDR3 sequence: CASSSMTGLGTDTQYF. CDR3 bases: TGTGCCAGCAGCTCGATGACAGGACTAGGCACAGATACGCAGTATTTT. The full variable domain, rest sourced from reference TRBV7-2 and TRBJ2-3, is GAGVSQSPSNKVTEKGKDVELRCDPISGHTALYWYRQSLGQGLEFLIYFQGNSAPDKSGLPSDRFSAERTGGSVSTLTIQRTQQEDSAVYLCASSSMTGLGTDTQYFGPGTRLTVL.

In this sample, this clone turned up once. The chain combines TRBV9 with TRBJ2-1, with D possibly being TRBD2 (6 bases). V lost 4 bases and J lost 8, with 16 bases in between. Germline V gene data show CDR1 as SGDLS and CDR2 as YYNGEE. There are 14 residues in the CDR3. In nucleotides, the CDR3 is TGTGCCAGCAGCCCCGTGGCGGGAAGGGATGAGCAGTTCTTC. This codes for CASSPVAGRDEQFF.

The chain links TRBV6-4 to TRBJ1-3; a possible D gene is TRBD1 (6 bases). Looked up from germline, CDR1 is MRHNA and CDR2 is SNTAGT. Between the trimmed V and J ends, which lost 4 bases and 2 bases, there was a span of 6 bases. The length of the CDR3 is 13 residues. DNA for the CDR3: TGTGCCAGCAGTGCAGGGGCTGGAAACACCATATATTTT. It specifies CASSAGAGNTIYF.

This chain links TRBV6-5 with TRBJ1-4, with D unresolved. Germline assignment: CDR1 MNHEY and CDR2 SVGAGI. The CDR3 runs 15 residues. Trimming stripped 7 bases from V and 0 bases from J, with 12 bases between. CDR3 sequence: CASTSASATNEKLFF. The CDR3 DNA reads TGTGCCAGCACCTCCGCGTCGGCAACTAATGAAAAACTGTTTTTT.

This chain joins TRBV5-1 and TRBJ1-2, with D possibly TRBD1 on 5 matching bases. Germline V CDR1 and CDR2: SGHRS, YFSETQ. V lost 4 bases, J lost 6 bases, and 10 bases lay in between. CDR3 length equals 12 residues. CDR3 region: CASSPLRDGYTF. The CDR3 coding sequence is TGCGCCAGCAGCCCCCTCAGGGATGGCTACACCTTC.

This chain uses TRBV19 with TRBJ2-3, with D possibly matching TRBD2 (5 bases). Trimming took 5 bases from V and 4 from J, leaving 7 bases between them. CDR3 length: 12 residues. Germline CDR1 LNHDA, CDR2 SQIVND (reference sequence). CDR3 in DNA: TGTGCCAGTAGTGTGAGGGCAGATACGCAGTATTTT. Translated: CASSVRADTQYF.

CDR3 nucleotides: TGTGCCAGCAGCTTATACCGGGGTCCCTCCAATGAGCAGTTCTTC. It is translated as CASSLYRGPSNEQFF. This chain links TRBV7-3 with TRBJ2-1; D may be TRBD2 (5 bases). The V gene's germline CDR1 is SGHTA and CDR2 FQGTGA. Trimming shortened V by 2 bases and J by 6 bases, and 14 bases separated the two germline ends. The CDR3 has 15 residues.

This rearrangement joins TRBV7-9 to TRBJ1-2; D not certain. In germline, CDR1 is SEHNR, CDR2 FQNEAQ (reference sequence). Trimming took off 1 base at V and 0 bases at J, with 12 bases between the two ends. The CDR3 covers 16 residues. The CDR3 coding sequence is TGTGCCAGCAGCTTAGAGTCCATTGGAGCTAACTATGGCTACACCTTC. It is translated as CASSLESIGANYGYTF.

The genes are TRBV19 and TRBJ1-5; D call uncertain. The germline V and J ends were trimmed by 6 bases and 0 bases, with 12 bases remaining between them. In germline, CDR1 is LNHDA, CDR2 SQIVND (reference sequence). CDR3 length equals 15 residues. The CDR3 DNA reads as TGTGCCAGTAGCTCCGGGATTTATAGCAATCAGCCCCAGCATTTT. Translating it yields CASSSGIYSNQPQHF.

The chain links TRBV3-1 (or the pseudogene TRBV3-2) to TRBJ2-1; tentative D call: TRBD1 (6 bases). This CDR3 comprises 14 residues. Trimming left V 3 bases short and J 10 bases short, with 16 bases between. Per the germline V gene, CDR1 is LGHDT and CDR2 is YNNKEL (reference sequence). The DNA for the CDR3 is TGTGCCAGCAGCCAGGGACATCCCGGTCTGGAGCAGTTCTTC. This encodes CASSQGHPGLEQFF.

In this sample, this clone turned up once. The V call is TRBV10-3, the J call TRBJ1-1; 7 bases are a match to TRBD1. CDR1 is ENHRY and CDR2 is SYGVKD in the germline V gene. The CDR3 spans 15 residues. V lost 2 bases to trimming and J lost 4 bases; unmatched junction nucleotides: 7. The CDR3 DNA reads TGTGCCATCAGTGAGGAGGGGGCGGGGAGCACTGAAGCTTTCTTT. This translates into CAISEEGAGSTEAFF.

This chain uses TRBV27 with TRBJ1-6; tentatively, D is TRBD1 (6 bases). The CDR3 consists of 14 residues. Trimming left V 5 bases short and J 10 bases short, with 15 bases between. Germline CDR1 is MNHEY and CDR2 is SMNVEV (reference sequence). The CDR3 here is CASSRQDRLSPLHF. The CDR3 DNA reads as TGTGCCAGCAGTCGCCAGGACAGACTGTCACCCCTCCACTTT.

This chain connects TRBV7-8 to TRBJ2-7, with a tentative D call TRBD2 (6 bases). V shed 5 bases and J shed 3 bases, with 11 bases lying between them. CDR3 length: 13 residues. CDR1 and CDR2 (germline): SGHVS, FQNEAQ. This CDR3 reads CASSHLAHYEQYF. The CDR3 coding sequence is TGTGCCAGCAGCCATCTAGCGCACTACGAGCAGTACTTC.

The chain recombines TRBV30 with TRBJ1-2; the match to TRBD1 covers 9 bases. CDR3 length: 13 residues. With V trimmed by 0 bases and J by 5 bases, 1 base remained unmatched. Germline V gene lookup returns CDR1 GTSNPN and CDR2 SVGIG (reference sequence). CDR3 protein: CAWSVQGAYGYTF. CDR3 coding DNA: TGTGCCTGGAGTGTACAGGGGGCGTATGGCTACACCTTC.

This rearrangement joins TRBV18 to TRBJ2-1; 7 bases are shared with TRBD1. V was pared by 1 base and J by 6 bases, with 9 bases of the junction left unmatched. Germline values: CDR1 KGHSH, CDR2 LQKENI. There are 16 residues in the CDR3. The chain's CDR3 is CASSPRSPGQFNEQFF. CDR3 sequence (DNA): TGTGCCAGCTCACCACGTAGCCCGGGACAGTTCAATGAGCAGTTCTTC.

Many counts were recorded for this clone. The chain carries TRBV20-1 and TRBJ1-2; D call uncertain. CDR1 DFQATT and CDR2 SNEGSKA come from the germline V gene (reference sequence). Trimming took 5 bases from V and 7 from J, leaving 11 bases between them. This CDR3 has 11 amino acids. CDR3 bases: TGCAGTGCTCGGGTCACACCTGGCTACACCTTC. Translation: CSARVTPGYTF.

The chain links TRBV27 to TRBJ1-6; D not resolved. Germline lookup yields CDR1 MNHEY and CDR2 SMNVEV (reference sequence). There are 11 residues in the CDR3. Trimming took 6 bases from V and 7 from J, leaving 4 bases between them. This chain's CDR3 is CASRSNSPLHF. As DNA, the CDR3 is TGTGCCAGCAGAAGCAATTCACCCCTCCACTTT.